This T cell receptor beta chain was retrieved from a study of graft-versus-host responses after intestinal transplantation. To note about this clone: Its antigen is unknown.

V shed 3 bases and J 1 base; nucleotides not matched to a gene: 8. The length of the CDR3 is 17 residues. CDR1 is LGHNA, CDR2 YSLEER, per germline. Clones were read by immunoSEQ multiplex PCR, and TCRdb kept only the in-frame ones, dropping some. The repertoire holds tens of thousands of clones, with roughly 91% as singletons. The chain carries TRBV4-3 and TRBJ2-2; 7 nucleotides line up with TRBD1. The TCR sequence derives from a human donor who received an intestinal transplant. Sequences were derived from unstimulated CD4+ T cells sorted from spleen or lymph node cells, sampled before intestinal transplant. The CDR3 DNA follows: TGCGCCAGCAGCCAGAGAGCCGGGACAGAGAACACCGGGGAGCTGTTTTTT. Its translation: CASSQRAGTENTGELFF.